This T cell receptor (beta chain) was sequenced during a study of Ad26.COV2.S vaccination and SARS-CoV-2 variants. Study context: Trial arm assignment for the donor was COV1001 Ad26.COV2.S.

General study findings and limits: In vaccinated individuals, spike-specific CD8+ and CD4+ T cell responses reportedly displayed substantial breadth.

This CDR3 contains 16 residues. Germline-derived CDR1 and CDR2 are LNHDA and SQIVND (reference sequence). J lost 6 bases, V lost 1 base, and 9 bases had no gene match. Treatment here: around 19 received Ad26.COV2.S at low or high dose, single or two shots; about five received placebo; per-sample allocation not given. Day 63 following the first vaccine or placebo injection was when the samples were taken. Adults aged 18-55 years in Boston included the donor. Vaccination used an Ad26 vector expressing Wuhan-strain SARS-CoV-2 spike. The protocol was immunoSEQ multiplex PCR, while the TCRdb copy is restricted to in-frame clones and leaves out a portion. Of approximately 480,000 clones listed, approximately 90% are singletons. Of note for this clone: As yet, its antigen is unknown.

This receptor was taken from a person aged 18-60 years who received the Ad26.COV2.S COVID-19 vaccine or a placebo. The V call is TRBV19, the J call TRBJ1-5, with TRBD1 identical over 7 bases. The sample was peripheral blood, taken in a trial of Ad26.COV2.S vaccine versus placebo. The CDR3 loop reads CASSIAEGQPAQPQHF. The CDR3 DNA reads as TGTGCCAGTAGTATAGCCGAGGGACAGCCTGCTCAGCCCCAGCATTTT.